What follows describes a single TCR beta chain. Selection for sequencing was limited to patients who had shown CD8+CD57+ cell expansion by flow cytometry. Untreated patients provided the blood samples, with no therapy given before sampling. This sample stems from a study of CD8+CD57+ T cells in acquired aplastic anemia. The template used for profiling TCR beta VDJ and CDR3 was genomic DNA. TCRdb redid the calling of the reads with MiXCR, one entry per CDR3 protein. The sample lists just over 450,000 distinct CDR3 sequences, around 30% occurring once. Germline V gene sequence: CDR1 SNHLY, CDR2 FYNNEI. Trimming removed 1 base from V and 9 bases from J; junction bases left unmatched: 1. CDR3 length: 12 residues.

This clonotype originated in a human donor with aplastic anemia. The chain is built from TRBV2 and TRBJ1-2; the match to TRBD1 covers 8 bases. The material sequenced was sorted CD4+, CD8+, or CD8+CD57+ T cells (not recorded which) from PBMCs. The CDR3 bases are TGTGCCAGCAGTGAAGGGACAGGGAGCTACACCTTC. Its protein is CASSEGTGSYTF.